The clone carrying this TCR beta chain has ten or more counts. This sample is part of a study of response to subunit inactivated influenza vaccine. This CDR3 spans 15 amino acids. Each CDR3 protein is one row after TCRdb ran MiXCR on the RT-PCR reads. The table shows about 520,000 distinct CDR3 sequences, with approximately 7.2% occurring only once. This specimen was PBMCs from blood, taken around 25 months after vaccination. V usage is TRBV3-2 and J usage is TRBJ2-7; the table's D call, TRBD2, has no DNA check behind it. TRBV3-2 is noted as a pseudogene. The sequence came from a man between 45 and 75 years old who received an inactivated influenza vaccine. The CDR3 loop reads CASSQVLAGVKEQYF. CDR3 bases: TGTGCCAGCAGCCAAGTGCTAGCGGGAGTAAAGGAGCAGTACTTC.